The sequence of this T cell receptor (beta chain) was determined in a study of a mutant IDH1 vaccine in newly diagnosed glioma. Specified time point: week 23, last vaccination. All doses held 300 ug of mutant IDH1 20-mer peptide, with topical imiquimod. Points on this clone: The antigen remains unidentified.

The CDR3 extends over 13 amino acids. The V end lost 3 bases, the J end lost 4 bases, and 7 bases lay between the germline ends. CDR1 is SNHLY, CDR2 FYNNEI, per germline. The protocol was immunoSEQ multiplex PCR, while the TCRdb copy is restricted to in-frame clones and leaves out a portion. The table includes some 27,000 clones, roughly 80% detected once. The clonotype was recovered from a woman aged 25-40 years with glioma. The chain links TRBV2 to TRBJ1-5, with D unresolved. Material: PBMCs, obtained from a glioma patient whose treatment included an IDH1 peptide vaccine. CDR3 coding DNA: TGTGCCAGCAGTGAGATGGAGAATCAGCCCCAGCATTTT. As protein: CASSEMENQPQHF.